The subject of this entry is one TCR beta chain. Cohort allocation depended upon clinical history that participants reported. Someone with COVID-19 had been met by exposed participants within 2 weeks before study entry. The V end was cut by 0 bases, the J end by 4 bases, with 7 bases between. CDR1 SGHNT and CDR2 YYREEE come from the germline V gene (reference sequence). The CDR3 loop spans 13 amino acids. The data derive from a study of blood T cell repertoires in COVID-19. Study background: T cells, B-cell-depleted T cells, or PBMCs provided the cDNA or gDNA that served as material.

In the original processing: How many nucleated cells were present was estimated from reference gene primer amplification. The method was immunoSEQ multiplex PCR; TCRdb's version includes in-frame clones alone and lacks a portion of them. The V and J calls and clone size come from that table; D and trimming were worked out from the DNA. The repertoire holds 430,000 or so clones, over 75% seen once, with 1.4% to 1.5% in the top ten. This receptor was taken from a woman in her late teens or twenties who had been exposed to COVID-19. Sequences were obtained from PBMCs or T cells enriched from blood (not recorded which). The chain combines TRBV5-4 with TRBJ2-5; D uncertain. Here the CDR3 DNA reads TGTGCCAGCAGCTTGGTTGGGCGAGAGACCCAGTACTTC. It is translated as CASSLVGRETQYF.